This T cell receptor (beta chain) stems from a study of cytomegalovirus exposure and HLA in healthy donors. This clone has only one observation. The J segment lost 6 bases and the V segment lost 1 base, leaving 3 bases of the junction unmatched. CDR3 length equals 13 residues. Germline V CDR1 and CDR2: SEHNR, FQNEAQ (reference sequence). PCR involved 60 Vbeta and 13 Jbeta primers. The table came from immunoSEQ multiplex PCR; TCRdb's copy has only in-frame clones and leaves some out. The top ten clones hold 3% of a sample with around 130,000 clones, 84% of them seen once. Sequencing used PBMCs. The chain combines TRBV7-9 with TRBJ2-7; TRBD1 agrees at 7 bases. This clonotype originated in a woman between 18 and 30 years old in good health and CMV-seropositive. The CDR3 bases are TGTGCCAGCAGCTTAGAGACAGGGACCGAGCAGTACTTC. Its protein is CASSLETGTEQYF.